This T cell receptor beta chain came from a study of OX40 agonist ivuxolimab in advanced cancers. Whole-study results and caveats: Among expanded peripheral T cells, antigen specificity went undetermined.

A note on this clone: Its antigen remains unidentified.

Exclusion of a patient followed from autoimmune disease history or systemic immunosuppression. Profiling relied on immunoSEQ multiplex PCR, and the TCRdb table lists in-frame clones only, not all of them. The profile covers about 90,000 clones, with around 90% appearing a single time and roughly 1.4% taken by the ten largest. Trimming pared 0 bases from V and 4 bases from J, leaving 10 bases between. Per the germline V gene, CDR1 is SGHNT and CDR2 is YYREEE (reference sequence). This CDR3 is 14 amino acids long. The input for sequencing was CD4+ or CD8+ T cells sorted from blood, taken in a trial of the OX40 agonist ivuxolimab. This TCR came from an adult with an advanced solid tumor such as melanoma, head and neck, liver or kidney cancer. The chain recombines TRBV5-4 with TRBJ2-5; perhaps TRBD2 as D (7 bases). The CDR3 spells CASSLGGGGETQYF. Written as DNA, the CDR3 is TGTGCCAGCAGCTTGGGCGGGGGCGGAGAGACCCAGTACTTC.